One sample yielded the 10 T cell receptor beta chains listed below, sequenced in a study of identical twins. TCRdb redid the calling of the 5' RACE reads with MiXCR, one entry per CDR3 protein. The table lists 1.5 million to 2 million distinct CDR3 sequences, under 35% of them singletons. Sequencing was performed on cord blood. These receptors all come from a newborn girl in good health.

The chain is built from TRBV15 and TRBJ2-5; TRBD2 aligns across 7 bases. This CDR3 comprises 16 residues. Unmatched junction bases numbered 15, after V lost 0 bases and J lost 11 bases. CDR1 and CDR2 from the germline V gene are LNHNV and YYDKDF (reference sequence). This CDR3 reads CATSRDKRDPYNEQYF. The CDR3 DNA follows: TGTGCCACCAGCAGAGACAAGCGGGACCCCTACAATGAGCAGTACTTC.

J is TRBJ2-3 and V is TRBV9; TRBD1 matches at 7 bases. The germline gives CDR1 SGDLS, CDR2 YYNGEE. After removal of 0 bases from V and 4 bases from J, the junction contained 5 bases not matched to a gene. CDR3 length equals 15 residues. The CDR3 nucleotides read TGTGCCAGCAGCGTAGCTCAGGGGGAACCAGATACGCAGTATTTT. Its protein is CASSVAQGEPDTQYF.

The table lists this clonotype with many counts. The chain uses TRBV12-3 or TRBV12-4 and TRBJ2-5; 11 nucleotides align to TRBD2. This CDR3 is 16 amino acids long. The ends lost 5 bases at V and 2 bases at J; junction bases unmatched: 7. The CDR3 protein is CASSPRLAGRQETQYF. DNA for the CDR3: TGTGCCAGCAGTCCCCGACTAGCGGGGAGACAAGAGACCCAGTACTTC.

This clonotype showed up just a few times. CDR3 sequence (DNA): TGTGCCAGCAGATTCTGGGAGGGGGTTAACACTGAAGCTTTCTTT. It encodes CASRFWEGVNTEAFF. The chain joins TRBV6-1 to TRBJ1-1, with D perhaps TRBD1 (6 bases). V was cut by 6 bases and J by 2 bases, with 16 bases left in between. There are 15 residues in the CDR3. Germline CDR1 and CDR2: MNHNS and SASEGT.

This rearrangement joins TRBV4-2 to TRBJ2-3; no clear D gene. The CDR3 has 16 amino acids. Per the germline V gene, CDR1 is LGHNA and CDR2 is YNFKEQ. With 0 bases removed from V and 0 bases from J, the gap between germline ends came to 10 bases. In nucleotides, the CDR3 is TGTGCCAGCAGCCAAGATCAAACTGCTAGCACAGATACGCAGTATTTT. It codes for CASSQDQTASTDTQYF.

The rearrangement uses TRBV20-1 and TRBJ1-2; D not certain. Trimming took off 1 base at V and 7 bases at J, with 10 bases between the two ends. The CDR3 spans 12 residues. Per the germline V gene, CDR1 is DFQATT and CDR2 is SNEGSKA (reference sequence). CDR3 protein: CSARVDGFGYTF. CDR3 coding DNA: TGCAGTGCTAGAGTTGATGGGTTTGGCTACACCTTC.

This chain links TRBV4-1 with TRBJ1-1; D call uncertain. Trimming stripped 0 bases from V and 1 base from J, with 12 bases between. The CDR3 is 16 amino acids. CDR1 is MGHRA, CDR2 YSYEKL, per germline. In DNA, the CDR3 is TGCGCCAGCAGCCAAGAATGGGCAGCCACGAACACTGAAGCTTTCTTT. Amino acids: CASSQEWAATNTEAFF.

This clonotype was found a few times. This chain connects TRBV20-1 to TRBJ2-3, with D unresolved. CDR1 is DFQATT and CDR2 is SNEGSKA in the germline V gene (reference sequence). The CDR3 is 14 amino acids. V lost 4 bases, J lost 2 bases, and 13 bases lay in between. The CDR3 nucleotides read TGCAGTGCTACTCGGACGAACCCCACAGATACGCAGTATTTT. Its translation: CSATRTNPTDTQYF.

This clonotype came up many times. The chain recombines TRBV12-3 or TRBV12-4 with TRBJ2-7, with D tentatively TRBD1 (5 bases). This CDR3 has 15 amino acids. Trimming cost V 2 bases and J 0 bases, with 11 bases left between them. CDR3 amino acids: CASSLRADSSYEQYF. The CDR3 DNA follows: TGTGCCAGCAGTTTAAGAGCCGACAGCTCCTACGAGCAGTACTTC.

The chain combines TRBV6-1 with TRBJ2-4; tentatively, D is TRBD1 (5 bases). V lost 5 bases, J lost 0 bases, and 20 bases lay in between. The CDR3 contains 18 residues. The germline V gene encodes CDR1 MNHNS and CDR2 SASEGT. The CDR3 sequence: CASSLTAGHPLAKNIQYF. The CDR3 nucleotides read TGTGCCAGCAGTCTTACAGCTGGACATCCCTTAGCCAAAAACATTCAGTACTTC.